What follows are 13 T cell receptor beta chains derived from one specimen sequenced in a study of blood T cell repertoires in COVID-19. Profiled with immunoSEQ multiplex PCR; TCRdb holds only in-frame clones, not every one. The data contain around 21,000 clones, around 89% of them seen just once; the ten biggest clones take up more than 20%. The sample taken for sequencing was peripheral blood. These receptors were obtained from a human donor with active COVID-19. The donor label of this sample is uncertain.

V is TRBV7-2 and J is TRBJ1-5, with TRBD1 matching 8 bases. The germline CDR1 and CDR2 sequences are SGHTA and FQGNSA. Unmatched junction bases numbered 9, after V lost 6 bases and J lost 5 bases. This CDR3 is built from 15 residues. The CDR3 sequence: CASSSDRGTDQPQHF. The CDR3 DNA reads TGTGCCAGCAGTTCCGACAGGGGAACGGATCAGCCCCAGCATTTT.

The chain joins TRBV19 to TRBJ1-5; D gene ambiguous. Trimming took 7 bases from V and 0 from J, leaving 16 bases between them. Germline V CDR1 and CDR2: LNHDA, SQIVND (reference sequence). The CDR3 contains 16 residues. The CDR3 loop reads CASTLETGYSNQPQHF. CDR3 nucleotides: TGTGCCAGTACTTTGGAGACCGGGTATAGCAATCAGCCCCAGCATTTT.

The chain recombines TRBV7-9 with TRBJ2-1; D gene ambiguous. The germline V gene encodes CDR1 SEHNR and CDR2 FQNEAQ (reference sequence). V gave up 3 bases and J gave up 5 bases, with 11 bases separating them. This CDR3 has 14 residues. The CDR3 nucleotides are TGTGCCAGCAGCTTGAATACAGTTCACAATGAGCAGTTCTTC. Encoded protein: CASSLNTVHNEQFF.

This clone has just one count. The genes are TRBV24-1 and TRBJ2-7, with a possible D match to TRBD2 (6 bases). Trimming stripped 7 bases from V and 1 base from J, with 13 bases between. Germline values: CDR1 KGHDR, CDR2 SFDVKD. This CDR3 has 14 residues. Here the CDR3 DNA reads TGTGCCACCAGCGTCCGGGGGATGTCCTACGAGCAGTACTTC. Its protein is CATSVRGMSYEQYF.

This clone was detected a few times. This chain joins TRBV6-5 and TRBJ2-7; possible D gene TRBD1, 6 bases. Trimming shortened V by 6 bases and J by 0 bases, and 12 bases separated the two germline ends. The CDR3 is 14 amino acids. Looked up from germline, CDR1 is MNHEY and CDR2 is SVGAGI. The CDR3 protein is CASSDRWSSYEQYF. In DNA, the CDR3 is TGTGCCAGCAGCGACAGGTGGAGCTCCTACGAGCAGTACTTC.

V usage is TRBV7-8 and J usage is TRBJ1-2, with TRBD1 identical over 8 bases. The CDR3 extends over 14 amino acids. The germline V gene encodes CDR1 SGHVS and CDR2 FQNEAQ. Trimming removed 0 bases from V and 5 bases from J; junction bases left unmatched: 2. CDR3 loop: CASSLADRVYGYTF. CDR3 DNA sequence: TGTGCCAGCAGCTTAGCGGACAGGGTGTATGGCTACACCTTC.

The rearrangement uses TRBV7-3 and TRBJ2-7; TRBD2 aligns across 8 bases. V was clipped by 3 bases and J by 2 bases; unmatched bases: 9. This CDR3 has 16 amino acids. Germline CDR1 reads SGHTA; CDR2 reads FQGTGA. The CDR3 sequence: CASSFPWGGGPYEQYF. The CDR3, as DNA: TGTGCCAGCAGCTTCCCCTGGGGCGGGGGGCCCTACGAGCAGTACTTC.

The V and J genes are TRBV4-3 and TRBJ2-7; the match to TRBD2 covers 10 bases. Germline CDR1 reads LGHNA; CDR2 reads YSLEER. The CDR3 runs 19 residues. Losses at the gene ends were 0 bases for V and 3 bases for J; bases not matched to a gene: 14. In DNA form, the CDR3 reads TGCGCCAGCAGCCAAGAAGGGGGGAGGCCTAGCGGGAGACTCTACGAGCAGTACTTC. Protein sequence: CASSQEGGRPSGRLYEQYF.

The J gene is TRBJ2-1, the V gene TRBV7-9; possibly TRBD2 for D (5 bases). The V and J ends lost 3 bases and 7 bases respectively, with 16 bases between them. Per the germline V gene, CDR1 is SEHNR and CDR2 is FQNEAQ (reference sequence). The CDR3 loop spans 15 amino acids. CDR3 residues: CASSFLLPRGNEQFF. DNA of the CDR3: TGTGCCAGCAGCTTTCTACTACCACGGGGAAATGAGCAGTTCTTC.

The chain is built from TRBV10-2 and TRBJ1-2, with TRBD1 matching over 11 bases. V dropped 6 bases and J dropped 3; count of bases not matched to a gene: 6. The CDR3 has 15 amino acids. Germline values: CDR1 WSHSY, CDR2 SAAADI. DNA for the CDR3: TGCGCCAGCAGGGGACAGGGGGTTGTTGACTATGGCTACACCTTC. It translates to CASRGQGVVDYGYTF.

V usage is TRBV28 and J usage is TRBJ2-7, with 11 nucleotides matching TRBD2. The CDR3 has 15 residues. CDR1 and CDR2 from the germline V gene are MDHEN and SYDVKM. The V gene end was trimmed by 6 bases and the J gene end by 6 bases; junction bases not matched to a gene: 10. CDR3 loop: CASSPSGRRFGEQYF. For the CDR3, the DNA is TGTGCCAGCAGCCCTAGCGGGAGGCGTTTCGGCGAGCAGTACTTC. Filled out from reference TRBV28 and TRBJ2-7, the complete variable domain reads DVKVTQSSRYLVKRTGEKVFLECVQDMDHENMFWYRQDPGLGLRLIYFSYDVKMKEKGDIPEGYSVSREKKERFSLILESASTNQTSMYLCASSPSGRRFGEQYFGPGTRLTVT.

The J gene is TRBJ2-1, the V gene TRBV20-1; 7 bases align to TRBD2. Germline loops: CDR1 DFQATT, CDR2 SNEGSKA (reference sequence). V lost 3 bases to trimming and J lost 7 bases; unmatched junction nucleotides: 9. The CDR3 sequence is 14 residues long. CDR3 sequence (DNA): TGCAGTGCTAGTGGCGGGAGTATAAAAAATGAGCAGTTCTTC. As protein: CSASGGSIKNEQFF.

DNA for the CDR3: TGTGCCAGCAGCCAACAGGGGGCGCCCGGAAACACCATATATTTT. It codes for CASSQQGAPGNTIYF. This rearrangement joins TRBV7-8 to TRBJ1-3, with TRBD1 identical over 9 bases. Losses at the gene ends were 5 bases for V and 4 bases for J; bases not matched to a gene: 6. The CDR3 runs 15 residues. The germline V gene has CDR1 SGHVS and CDR2 FQNEAQ.